A single sample gave rise to the 14 T cell receptor beta chains below, sequenced in a study of Graves' ophthalmopathy and Graves' hyperthyroidism. Amplification from RNA transcripts yielded the TCR beta CDR3 regions. First-round RT-PCR with HTBI primers preceded a second-round multiplex PCR. TCRdb independently ran MiXCR on the multiplex PCR reads; one entry per CDR3 protein. The profile shows just over 600,000 distinct CDR3 sequences, 20% to 25% of them singletons. The sample consisted of peripheral blood. These receptors were obtained from a woman younger than 30 with stable Graves' hyperthyroidism. Some clones in this sample may be carry-over from other donors' samples.

This clonotype was picked up a small number of times. The rearrangement joins TRBV30 to TRBJ2-5; 7 bases match TRBD2. The CDR3 totals 13 residues. Per the germline V gene, CDR1 is GTSNPN and CDR2 is SVGIG (reference sequence). The V segment lost 7 bases and the J segment 5 bases; nucleotides outside the gene matches: 10. CDR3 loop: CAFPGPGGETQYF. In DNA form, the CDR3 reads TGTGCCTTCCCGGGCCCCGGGGGGGAGACCCAGTACTTC.

There are many counts of this clonotype. The gene calls are TRBV9 and TRBJ1-1; 12 nucleotides agree with TRBD1. The germline V gene encodes CDR1 SGDLS and CDR2 YYNGEE. CDR3 length equals 16 residues. The ends lost 2 bases at V and 1 base at J; junction bases unmatched: 3. CDR3 coding DNA: TGTGCCAGCAGCGTCGGGACAGGGGGCCGGAACACTGAAGCTTTCTTT. Translating it yields CASSVGTGGRNTEAFF.

This clonotype has a handful of counts. The rearrangement uses TRBV12-3 or TRBV12-4 and TRBJ1-2; D gene ambiguous. The V end lost 4 bases, the J end lost 0 bases, and 9 bases lay between the germline ends. There are 14 residues in the CDR3. DNA of the CDR3: TGTGCCAGCAGTTCAATCAGTTCTAACTATGGCTACACCTTC. It translates to CASSSISSNYGYTF.

This clonotype was counted at least ten times. V usage is TRBV13 and J usage is TRBJ1-6; TRBD1 might be the D (6 bases). CDR1 PRHDT and CDR2 FYEKMQ come from the germline V gene (reference sequence). The V gene lost 2 bases and the J gene lost 10 bases, with 15 bases spanning the gap. This CDR3 comprises 15 residues. The CDR3 is CASSLRGAFMSPLHF. The CDR3, as DNA: TGTGCCAGCAGCTTACGGGGGGCTTTTATGTCACCCCTCCACTTT.

This sequence joins TRBV6-1 and TRBJ1-1; TRBD1 matches at 9 bases. This CDR3 spans 14 amino acids. Germline V gene sequence: CDR1 MNHNS, CDR2 SASEGT. V dropped 8 bases and J dropped 5; count of bases not matched to a gene: 9. CDR3 amino acids: CASLYGTGTTEAFF. The DNA for the CDR3 is TGTGCCAGCCTATACGGGACAGGGACGACTGAAGCTTTCTTT.

This clonotype was detected a few times. The rearrangement uses TRBV6-5 and TRBJ1-6; no clear D gene. CDR1 and CDR2 from the germline V gene are MNHEY and SVGAGI. The CDR3 runs 12 residues. Trimming cost V 2 bases and J 7 bases, with 3 bases left between them. The CDR3: CASSYPNSPLHF. DNA for the CDR3: TGTGCCAGCAGTTACCCCAATTCACCCCTCCACTTT.

The chain employs TRBV28 and TRBJ1-5; possibly TRBD1 for D (6 bases). In germline, CDR1 is MDHEN, CDR2 SYDVKM. V was pared by 1 base and J by 16 bases, with 20 bases between. The CDR3 has 14 amino acids. The chain's CDR3 is CASSLFQGTGAGHF. The CDR3 DNA is TGTGCCAGCAGTTTATTTCAGGGGACGGGAGCCGGACATTTT.

This clonotype has ten or more counts. In DNA form, the CDR3 reads TGTGCCAGCAGTGAAATGTTAAGCAGGAACACTGAAGCTTTCTTT. Translated: CASSEMLSRNTEAFF. The chain links TRBV6-1 to TRBJ1-1; D is unclear. The CDR3 consists of 15 residues. Per germline, CDR1 MNHNS and CDR2 SASEGT. V was trimmed by 2 bases and J by 1 base, leaving 11 bases between them.

This clonotype was seen repeatedly, ten times or more. The chain joins TRBV19 to TRBJ1-2, with 8 bases matching TRBD1. CDR1 and CDR2 from the germline V gene are LNHDA and SQIVND (reference sequence). Trimming at V came to 7 bases and at J to 8 bases, leaving 6 bases not matched to a gene. The CDR3 runs 12 residues. CDR3 in amino acids: CASKTGVYGYTF. CDR3 sequence (DNA): TGTGCCAGTAAGACAGGGGTTTACGGCTACACCTTC.

This clonotype was counted ten times or more. The CDR3: CASSYPGGGQPQHF. CDR3 bases: TGTGCCAGCAGTTACCCGGGGGGCGGTCAGCCCCAGCATTTT. The J gene is TRBJ1-5, the V gene TRBV12-3 or TRBV12-4, with a tentative D call TRBD1 (6 bases). CDR3 size: 14 residues. V dropped 4 bases and J dropped 6 bases, with 13 bases sitting between them.

This clonotype has a count of ten or more. The chain combines TRBV28 with TRBJ2-5; 9 nucleotides agree with TRBD1. The CDR3 runs 16 residues. Germline values: CDR1 MDHEN, CDR2 SYDVKM. J was trimmed by 1 base and V by 6 bases; bases with no gene match: 9. The CDR3 protein is CASRNTDRGSQETQYF. In DNA form, the CDR3 reads TGTGCCAGCAGAAACACGGACAGGGGAAGCCAAGAGACCCAGTACTTC.

In this sample, this clonotype turned up many times. The DNA of the CDR3 is TGTGCCATCAGTGAGAACGGGTACTATGGCTACACCTTC. Translated: CAISENGYYGYTF. The V call is TRBV10-3, the J call TRBJ1-2, with unresolved D. The CDR3 consists of 13 residues. Germline V gene sequence: CDR1 ENHRY, CDR2 SYGVKD. V was shortened by 2 bases and J by 3 bases, with 7 bases between the two germline ends.

This clonotype was detected ten times or more. The chain carries TRBV12-3 or TRBV12-4 and TRBJ2-5, with D possibly being TRBD1 (6 bases). The V gene lost 6 bases and the J gene lost 5 bases, with 13 bases spanning the gap. There are 13 residues in the CDR3. Here the CDR3 DNA reads TGTGCCAGCAGCCCCGGCAGGGGTGAGACCCAGTACTTC. As protein: CASSPGRGETQYF.

The J gene is TRBJ1-5, the V gene TRBV24-1, with D uncertain. V was shortened by 2 bases and J by 0 bases, with 13 bases between the two germline ends. Germline assignment: CDR1 KGHDR and CDR2 SFDVKD. The CDR3 runs 17 residues. DNA of the CDR3: TGTGCCACCAGTGATTCAGGACTGCAGAATAGCAATCAGCCCCAGCATTTT. Its protein is CATSDSGLQNSNQPQHF.